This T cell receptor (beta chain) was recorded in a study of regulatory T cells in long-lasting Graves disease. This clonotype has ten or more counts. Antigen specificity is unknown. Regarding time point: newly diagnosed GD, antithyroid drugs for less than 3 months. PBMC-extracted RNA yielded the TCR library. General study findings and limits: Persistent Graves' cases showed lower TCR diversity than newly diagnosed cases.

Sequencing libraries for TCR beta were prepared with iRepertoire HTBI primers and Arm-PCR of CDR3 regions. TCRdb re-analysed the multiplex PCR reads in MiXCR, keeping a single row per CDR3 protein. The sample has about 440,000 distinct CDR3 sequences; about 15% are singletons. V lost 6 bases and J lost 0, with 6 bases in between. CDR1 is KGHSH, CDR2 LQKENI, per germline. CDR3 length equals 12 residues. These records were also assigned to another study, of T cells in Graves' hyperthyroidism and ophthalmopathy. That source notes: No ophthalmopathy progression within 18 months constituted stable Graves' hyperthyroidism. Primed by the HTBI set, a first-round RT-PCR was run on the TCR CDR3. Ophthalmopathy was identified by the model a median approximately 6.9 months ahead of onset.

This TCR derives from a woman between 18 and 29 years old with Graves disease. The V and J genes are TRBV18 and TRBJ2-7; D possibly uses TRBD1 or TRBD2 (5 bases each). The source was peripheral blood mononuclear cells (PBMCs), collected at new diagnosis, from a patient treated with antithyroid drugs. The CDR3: CASSGVSYEQYF. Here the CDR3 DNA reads TGTGCCAGCTCGGGGGTCTCCTACGAGCAGTACTTC.